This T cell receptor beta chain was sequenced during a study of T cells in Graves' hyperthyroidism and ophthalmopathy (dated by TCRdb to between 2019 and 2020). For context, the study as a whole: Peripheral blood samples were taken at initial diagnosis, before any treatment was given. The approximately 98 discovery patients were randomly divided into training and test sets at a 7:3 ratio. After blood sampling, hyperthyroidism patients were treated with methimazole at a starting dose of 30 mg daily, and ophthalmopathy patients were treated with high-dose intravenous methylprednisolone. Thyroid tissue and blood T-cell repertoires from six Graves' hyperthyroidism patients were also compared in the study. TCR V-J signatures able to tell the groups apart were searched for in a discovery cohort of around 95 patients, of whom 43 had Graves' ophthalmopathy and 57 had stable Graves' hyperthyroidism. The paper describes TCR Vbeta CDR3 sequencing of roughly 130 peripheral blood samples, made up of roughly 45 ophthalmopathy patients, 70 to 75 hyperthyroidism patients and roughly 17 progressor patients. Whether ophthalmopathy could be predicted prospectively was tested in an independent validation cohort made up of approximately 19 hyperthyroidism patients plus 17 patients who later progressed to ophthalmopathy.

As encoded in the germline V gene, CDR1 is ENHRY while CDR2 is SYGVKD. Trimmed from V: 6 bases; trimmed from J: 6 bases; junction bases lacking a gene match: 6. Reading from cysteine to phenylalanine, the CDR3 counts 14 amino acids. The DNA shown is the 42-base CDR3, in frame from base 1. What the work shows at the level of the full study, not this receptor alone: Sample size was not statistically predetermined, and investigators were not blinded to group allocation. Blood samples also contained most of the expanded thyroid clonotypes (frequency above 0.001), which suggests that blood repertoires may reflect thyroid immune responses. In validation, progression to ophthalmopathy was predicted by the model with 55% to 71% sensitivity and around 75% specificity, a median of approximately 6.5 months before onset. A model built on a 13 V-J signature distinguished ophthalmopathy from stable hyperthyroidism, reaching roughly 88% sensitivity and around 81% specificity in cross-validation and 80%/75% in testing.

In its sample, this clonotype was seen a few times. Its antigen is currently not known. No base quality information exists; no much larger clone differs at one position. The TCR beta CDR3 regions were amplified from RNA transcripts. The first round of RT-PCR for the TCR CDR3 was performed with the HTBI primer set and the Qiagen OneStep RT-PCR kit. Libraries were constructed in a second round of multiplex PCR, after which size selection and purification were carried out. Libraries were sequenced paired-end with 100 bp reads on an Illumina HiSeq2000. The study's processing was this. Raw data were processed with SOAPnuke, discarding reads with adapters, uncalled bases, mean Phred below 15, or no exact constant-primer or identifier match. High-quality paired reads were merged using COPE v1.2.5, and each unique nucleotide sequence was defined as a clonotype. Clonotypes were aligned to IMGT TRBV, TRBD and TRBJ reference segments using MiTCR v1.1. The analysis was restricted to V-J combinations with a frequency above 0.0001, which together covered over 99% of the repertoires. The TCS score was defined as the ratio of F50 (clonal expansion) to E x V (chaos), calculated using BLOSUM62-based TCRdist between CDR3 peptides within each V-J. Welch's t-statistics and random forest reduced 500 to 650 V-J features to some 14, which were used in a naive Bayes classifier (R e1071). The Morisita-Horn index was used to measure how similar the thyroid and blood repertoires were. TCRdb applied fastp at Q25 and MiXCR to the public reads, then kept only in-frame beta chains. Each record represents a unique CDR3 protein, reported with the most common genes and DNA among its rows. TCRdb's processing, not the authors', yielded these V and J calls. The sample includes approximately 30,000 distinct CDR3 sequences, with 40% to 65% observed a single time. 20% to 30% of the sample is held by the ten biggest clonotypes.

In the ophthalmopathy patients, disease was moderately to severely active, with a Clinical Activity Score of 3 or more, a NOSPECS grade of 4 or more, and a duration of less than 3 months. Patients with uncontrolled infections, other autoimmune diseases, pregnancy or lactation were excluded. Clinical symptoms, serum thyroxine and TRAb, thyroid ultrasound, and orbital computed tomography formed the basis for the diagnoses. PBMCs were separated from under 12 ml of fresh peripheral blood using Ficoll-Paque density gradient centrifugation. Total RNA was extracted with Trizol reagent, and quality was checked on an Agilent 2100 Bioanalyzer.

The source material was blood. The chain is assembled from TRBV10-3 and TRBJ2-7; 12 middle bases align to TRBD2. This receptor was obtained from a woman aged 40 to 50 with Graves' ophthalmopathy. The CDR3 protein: CAISETSGSGEQYF. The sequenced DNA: TGTGCCATCAGCGAGACTAGCGGGAGTGGCGAGCAGTACTTC.